The rows below give T cell receptor beta chains drawn from one sample of a study of OX40 agonist ivuxolimab in advanced cancers. TCRdb keeps only in-frame clones here, not all; method: immunoSEQ multiplex PCR. The table includes 25,000 to 30,000 clones, 82% detected once. The source was CD4+ or CD8+ T cells sorted from blood, collected in a trial of the OX40 agonist ivuxolimab. The source of these receptors is an adult with an advanced solid tumor such as melanoma, head and neck, liver or kidney cancer. Each CDR3 is given with its conserved first and last residue. Fields, in order: V gene, D gene, clone size, J gene, CDR3 DNA, CDR3 protein. The D gene is left open where the match is weak. Some rows mark clone size as missing; the rest say once, few, many or name a class of expanded clone.

>TRBV7-8|-|-|TRBJ1-4
TGTGCCAGCAGCTTAGCGGACGTTAACAGGGAAACGATACTGTTTTTT
CASSLADVNRETILFF
>TRBV21-1|-|-|TRBJ1-1
TGTGCCAGCAGCAAAGGTAGTTCGGGCATCACTGAAGCTTTCTTT
CASSKGSSGITEAFF
>TRBV7-2|-|-|TRBJ2-1
TGTGCCAGCAGCTGGGATATAAATGAGCAGTTCTTC
CASSWDINEQFF
>TRBV27|-|-|TRBJ2-7
TGTGCCAGCAGTTTGTCATTCGGGGGAGAGCAGTACTTC
CASSLSFGGEQYF
>TRBV25-1|-|-|TRBJ2-2
TGTGCCAGCAGTAACACCGGGGAGCTGTTTTTT
CASSNTGELFF
>TRBV5-3|TRBD2|few|TRBJ2-7
TGTGCCAGAAGCCCCCCGGGGGTAGCGGGAGTGTACGAGCAGTACTTC
CARSPPGVAGVYEQYF
>TRBV9|TRBD2|-|TRBJ2-1
TGTGCCAGCAGCTCCCGGACTAGCGGGAATATCCACAATGAGCAGTTCTTC
CASSSRTSGNIHNEQFF
>TRBV27|-|-|TRBJ1-5
TGTGCCAGCAGTTTATCGGATAGCAATCAGCCCCAGCATTTT
CASSLSDSNQPQHF
>TRBV13|TRBD2|large|TRBJ2-1
TGTGCCAGCAGCTTGTTGACTAGCGGGATGGACAATGAGCAGTTCTTC
CASSLLTSGMDNEQFF
>TRBV28|TRBD2|-|TRBJ2-7
TGTGCCAGCAGTTTACTAGCGGCCTCCTACGAGCAGTACTTC
CASSLLAASYEQYF
>TRBV6-5|-|-|TRBJ2-7
TGTGCCAGCAGTTACGAGGGGAGCTCCTACGAGCAGTACTTC
CASSYEGSSYEQYF
>TRBV7-3|-|-|TRBJ2-2
TGTGCCAGCAGCTTAAAGCCGGCCGGGGAGCTGTTTTTT
CASSLKPAGELFF
>TRBV7-9|TRBD1|-|TRBJ1-1
TGTGCCAGCAGCCCTCGACAGGGGTTGGACACTGAAGCTTTCTTT
CASSPRQGLDTEAFF
>TRBV7-3|TRBD2|-|TRBJ2-7
TGTGCCAGCAGCTTACCCCGGGACTACCTCTCCTACGAGCAGTACTTC
CASSLPRDYLSYEQYF
>TRBV27|-|-|TRBJ1-2
TGTGCCAGCAGTTCCCCCGGAGAGGCCTATGGCTACACCTTC
CASSSPGEAYGYTF
>TRBV28|TRBD1|-|TRBJ2-7
TGTGCCAGCAGTCCGGACAGGGTCGGCGAGCAGTACTTC
CASSPDRVGEQYF
>TRBV6-1|-|-|TRBJ1-1
TGTGCCAGCAGTGATTCGGGTAAGAACACTGAAGCTTTCTTT
CASSDSGKNTEAFF
>TRBV13|TRBD1|-|TRBJ1-5
TGTGCCAGCAGCTCCGGGACAGGGGGCGGTCAGCCCCAGCATTTT
CASSSGTGGGQPQHF
>TRBV27|TRBD1|-|TRBJ2-2
TGTGCCAGCAGTTTAGGACAGGGCGGCACCGGGGAGCTGTTTTTT
CASSLGQGGTGELFF
>TRBV11-1|-|-|TRBJ1-2
TGTGCCAGCAGCTTAGAAGGGGGACTCTATGGCTACACCTTC
CASSLEGGLYGYTF
>TRBV15|TRBD2|once|TRBJ2-7
TGTGCCACCAGCAGAGGCGCTTGGCGGGAGGGCTACGAGCAGTACTTC
CATSRGAWREGYEQYF
>TRBV9|-|-|TRBJ2-3
TGTGCCAGCAGCGTAGAGGGTAGCGGATCTAGCACAGATACGCAGTATTTT
CASSVEGSGSSTDTQYF
>TRBV9|TRBD1|-|TRBJ2-7
TGTGCCAGCAGCCCACCGGGACAGGGCTACGAGCAGTACTTC
CASSPPGQGYEQYF
>TRBV15|TRBD2|-|TRBJ2-5
TGTGCCACCAGCAGAGGTAGCGGGATATCGGAAGCCCAGTACTTC
CATSRGSGISEAQYF
>TRBV7-2|-|-|TRBJ1-4
TGTGCCAGCAGCTTTACCGACAGGATTAATGAAAAACTGTTTTTT
CASSFTDRINEKLFF
>TRBV6-4|TRBD2|many|TRBJ2-1
TGTGCCAGCAGTGACTCGAGAGGCGGGAGCAATGAGCAGTTCTTC
CASSDSRGGSNEQFF
>TRBV6-4|-|-|TRBJ1-1
TGTGCCAGCAGTGAACGATGGGATAACACTGAAGCTTTCTTT
CASSERWDNTEAFF
>TRBV9|-|-|TRBJ1-4
TGTGCCAGCAGCCCCCCCGAGACAGATGAAAAACTGTTTTTT
CASSPPETDEKLFF
>TRBV28|-|-|TRBJ2-2
TGTGCCAGCAGTTTATTGCGCAGTACGAACACCGGGGAGCTGTTTTTT
CASSLLRSTNTGELFF
>TRBV28|TRBD1|-|TRBJ1-3
TGTGCCAGCAGTTGGCCTTCCGGGACAGGGCGAAACACCATATATTTT
CASSWPSGTGRNTIYF
>TRBV5-1|TRBD1|-|TRBJ2-7
TGCGCCAGCAGCTACGGAGGGGACAGGGCTGACGAGCAGTACTTC
CASSYGGDRADEQYF
>TRBV10-1|TRBD1|-|TRBJ1-2
TGCGCCAGCGGGACAGGGGGAACCTATGGCTACACCTTC
CASGTGGTYGYTF
>TRBV7-9|-|-|TRBJ1-3
TGTGCCAGCAGCTTGCCCCGGACTCCTGGAAACACCATATATTTT
CASSLPRTPGNTIYF
>TRBV11-2|-|-|TRBJ2-2
TGTGCCAGCAGCTTTCGACTAGTCGACACCGGGGAGCTGTTTTTT
CASSFRLVDTGELFF
>TRBV29-1|TRBD2|-|TRBJ2-3
TGCAGCGTTCGGGGGGGCCTTAGCACAGATACGCAGTATTTT
CSVRGGLSTDTQYF
>TRBV28|TRBD1|-|TRBJ1-6
TGTGCCAGCAGTTTAGAGACAGGGCGGGCCTATAATTCACCCCTCCACTTT
CASSLETGRAYNSPLHF
>TRBV13|-|-|TRBJ2-3
TGTGCCAGCAGCTTAGAACACCGGGACGCCGAACCAGATACGCAGTATTTT
CASSLEHRDAEPDTQYF
>TRBV27|TRBD1|-|TRBJ1-1
TGTGCCAGCAGTCCACAGGGGAGAGCTGAAGCTTTCTTT
CASSPQGRAEAFF
>TRBV11-2|TRBD2|once|TRBJ2-1
TGTGCCAGCAGCTCCGGGACTAGCGGGATAATGAATTCCAATGAGCAGTTCTTC
CASSSGTSGIMNSNEQFF
>TRBV6-1|TRBD1|-|TRBJ1-2
TGTGCCAGCAGTGGACCCGGGACAGCCGCCTATGGCTACACCTTC
CASSGPGTAAYGYTF
>TRBV6-1|-|-|TRBJ2-7
TGTGCCAGCAGTTACCTCTACGAGCAGTACTTC
CASSYLYEQYF
>TRBV9|TRBD1|-|TRBJ1-1
TGTGCCAGCAGCGTAGCCCCTCTTTTCGGGACAGGGCGAACTGATGGGGCTTTCTTT
CASSVAPLFGTGRTDGAFF
>TRBV19|TRBD2|-|TRBJ2-1
TGTGCCAGTGGACCGGGACTAGCGTACAATGAGCAGTTCTTC
CASGPGLAYNEQFF